The 17 T cell receptor beta chains below come from one sample, sequenced in a study of T cell clones after liver transplantation. Measured with immunoSEQ multiplex PCR; TCRdb has only the in-frame clones, and not every one. The sample records roughly 53,000 clones, under 85% being singletons. Sequenced here: CD4+ T cells from blood, sampled at the 22-month timepoint. The receptor source for this set is a human patient who received a liver transplant. Some T cells may trace back to the graft donor.

This clone was counted between two and nine times. This sequence joins TRBV4-2 and TRBJ1-4; D call uncertain. Deletions cut 5 bases from V and 0 bases from J, with 7 bases between. The CDR3 has 14 amino acids. The germline V gene encodes CDR1 LGHNA and CDR2 YNFKEQ. CDR3: CASSGVATNEKLFF. DNA for the CDR3: TGTGCCAGCAGCGGGGTCGCAACTAATGAAAAACTGTTTTTT.

This sequence joins TRBV13 and TRBJ1-1; unclear D gene. The CDR3 spans 13 residues. Trimming took off 4 bases at V and 4 bases at J, with 10 bases between the two ends. Germline V gene data show CDR1 as PRHDT and CDR2 as FYEKMQ (reference sequence). CDR3 loop: CASSSGGITEAFF. CDR3 nucleotide sequence: TGTGCCAGCAGCTCCGGTGGAATCACTGAAGCTTTCTTT.

The sample holds one count of this clone. The chain joins TRBV2 to TRBJ1-1; D is perhaps TRBD1 (6 bases). The CDR3 runs 15 residues. Germline V gene data show CDR1 as SNHLY and CDR2 as FYNNEI. Trimming pared 5 bases from V and 5 bases from J, leaving 18 bases between. The CDR3 coding sequence is TGTGCCAGCAGTTTTACGGCAGGGCAGGGGACTGAAGCTTTCTTT. It translates to CASSFTAGQGTEAFF.

The chain couples TRBV10-1 to TRBJ2-3, with 12 bases aligning to TRBD2. The junction had 6 bases not matched to a gene; V was cut back by 2 bases and J by 3 bases. This CDR3 region has 17 residues. The V gene's germline CDR1 is WNHNN and CDR2 SYGVQD (reference sequence). The chain's CDR3 is CASSEVWTSGATDTQYF. CDR3 DNA sequence: TGCGCCAGCAGTGAGGTTTGGACTAGCGGGGCTACAGATACGCAGTATTTT.

This clone appeared a few times. The chain employs TRBV13 and TRBJ1-3; TRBD1 might be the D (5 bases). This CDR3 has 14 residues. Trimming pared 3 bases from V and 1 base from J, leaving 7 bases between. Germline CDR1 PRHDT, CDR2 FYEKMQ (reference sequence). This CDR3 reads CASSLGGSGNTIYF. CDR3 DNA: TGTGCCAGCAGCTTGGGGGGGTCTGGAAACACCATATATTTT.

At least ten counts were recorded for this clone. This rearrangement joins TRBV7-9 to TRBJ1-1; the D is unclear. V gave up 2 bases and J gave up 1 base, with 8 bases separating them. Germline CDR1 and CDR2: SEHNR and FQNEAQ (reference sequence). This CDR3 has 14 amino acids. The CDR3 spells CASSLHSANTEAFF. The CDR3 nucleotides read TGTGCCAGCAGCTTACATAGCGCGAACACTGAAGCTTTCTTT.

The chain carries TRBV28 and TRBJ1-2; D may be TRBD1 (5 bases). Germline lookup yields CDR1 MDHEN and CDR2 SYDVKM. The V end lost 7 bases, the J end lost 7 bases, and 19 bases lay between the germline ends. The CDR3 is 14 amino acids. Here the CDR3 DNA reads TGTGCCAGCATCTTGACCCAGGGACGGGGTGGCTACACCTTC. Its translation: CASILTQGRGGYTF.

This clone was recorded a few times. The chain links TRBV19 to TRBJ1-5; perhaps TRBD1 as D (6 bases). V was cut by 4 bases and J by 7 bases, with 17 bases left in between. The germline V gene has CDR1 LNHDA and CDR2 SQIVND (reference sequence). The CDR3 contains 15 residues. CDR3 sequence (DNA): TGTGCCAGTAGTAATGGGCAGGGGATGGGACAGCCCCAGCATTTT. Its translation is CASSNGQGMGQPQHF.

The chain links TRBV6-5 to TRBJ1-1, with D possibly being TRBD1 (5 bases). Germline V gene lookup returns CDR1 MNHEY and CDR2 SVGAGI. Trimming took 4 bases from V and 4 from J, leaving 16 bases between them. The CDR3 runs to 15 residues. The CDR3 reads CASSFSGGQSTEAFF. CDR3 DNA sequence: TGTGCCAGCAGTTTTTCCGGGGGTCAGAGCACTGAAGCTTTCTTT.

The V gene is TRBV4-1, the J gene TRBJ1-4; TRBD1 matches at 8 bases. Per the germline V gene, CDR1 is MGHRA and CDR2 is YSYEKL. This CDR3 comprises 14 residues. Trimming took 0 bases from V and 10 from J; bases not matched to a gene: 4. CDR3 DNA: TGCGCCAGCAGCCAAGAAGGACAGGGACGAAAACTGTTTTTT. Amino acid sequence: CASSQEGQGRKLFF.

This clone was picked up a small number of times. The chain recombines TRBV6-1 with TRBJ1-5; D is ambiguous. Germline V CDR1 and CDR2: MNHNS, SASEGT. This CDR3 comprises 15 residues. Trimming cost V 2 bases and J 6 bases, with 14 bases left between them. The CDR3, as DNA: TGTGCCAGCAGTGAACACGGGGTTGACCGTCAGCCCCAGCATTTT. Translating gives CASSEHGVDRQPQHF.

The gene calls are TRBV19 and TRBJ2-3; TRBD2 is a possible D gene (5 bases). CDR1 and CDR2 (germline): LNHDA, SQIVND (reference sequence). The V gene lost 10 bases and the J gene lost 0 bases, with 14 bases spanning the gap. The CDR3 totals 14 residues. CDR3 DNA: TGTGCCACCGGGGATGGACTTAGCACAGATACGCAGTATTTT. Its protein is CATGDGLSTDTQYF.

There are many counts of this clone. The chain uses TRBV6-5 and TRBJ1-6, with TRBD1 matching over 7 bases. Germline values: CDR1 MNHEY, CDR2 SVGAGI. J was trimmed by 7 bases and V by 2 bases; bases with no gene match: 2. This CDR3 spans 14 amino acids. CDR3 nucleotide sequence: TGTGCCAGCAGTTACCGGGGACAGAATTCACCCCTCCACTTT. It yields the protein CASSYRGQNSPLHF.

The J gene is TRBJ1-2, the V gene TRBV30; D not resolved. This CDR3 has 12 amino acids. The germline V gene has CDR1 GTSNPN and CDR2 SVGIG (reference sequence). The V end lost 1 base, the J end lost 4 bases, and 7 bases lay between the germline ends. As DNA, the CDR3 is TGTGCCTGGAGTGATACAGCCTATGGCTACACCTTC. It codes for CAWSDTAYGYTF.

The chain links TRBV12-5 to TRBJ2-5; 7 bases agree with TRBD2. Per the germline V gene, CDR1 is LGHNT and CDR2 is FRNRAP. Trimming took 1 base from V and 4 from J; bases not matched to a gene: 0. The CDR3 is made up of 13 amino acids. The CDR3 sequence is CASGLGGGETQYF. For the CDR3, the DNA is TGTGCTAGTGGTTTGGGGGGGGGAGAGACCCAGTACTTC. The variable domain in full, completed from reference TRBV12-5 and TRBJ2-5, reads DARVTQTPRHKVTEMGQEVTMRCQPILGHNTVFWYRQTMMQGLELLAYFRNRAPLDDSGMPKDRFSAEMPDATLATLKIQPSEPRDSAVYFCASGLGGGETQYFGPGTRLLVL.

This clone has a handful of counts. The sample contains more than one DNA sequence encoding this CDR3. This rearrangement joins TRBV30 to TRBJ1-2; D is unresolved. CDR3 length equals 12 residues. Trimming cost V 2 bases and J 6 bases, with 10 bases left between them. Per germline, CDR1 GTSNPN and CDR2 SVGIG (reference sequence). The CDR3 sequence is CAWSIRSDGYTF. The CDR3 region has the DNA TGTGCCTGGAGTATCCGGTCGGATGGCTACACCTTC.

This clone was seen a few times. The genes are TRBV6-1 and TRBJ2-1, with 9 bases lining up with TRBD1. CDR3 length equals 15 residues. The V segment lost 6 bases and the J segment 8 bases; nucleotides outside the gene matches: 11. Germline CDR1 reads MNHNS; CDR2 reads SASEGT. CDR3 sequence: CASRTKQGALDEQFF. In DNA form, the CDR3 reads TGTGCCAGCAGGACGAAACAGGGGGCACTTGATGAGCAGTTCTTC.